One and the same sample provided the 13 T cell receptor beta chains below, sequenced in a study of response to subunit inactivated influenza vaccine. TCRdb processed the RT-PCR reads anew with MiXCR; each CDR3 protein has one entry. Of over 750,000 distinct CDR3 sequences in the sample, 21% were seen once. The sample consisted of PBMCs from blood, taken more than 4 days after vaccination. These receptors originate from a man in his fifties who received an inactivated influenza vaccine.

V gene TRBV28 combines with J gene TRBJ2-5; no clear D. Trimming took off 2 bases at V and 4 bases at J, with 8 bases between the two ends. Per the germline V gene, CDR1 is MDHEN and CDR2 is SYDVKM. The CDR3 length is 13 residues. CDR3 DNA: TGTGCCAGCAGTTTAAACTACAGAGAGACCCAGTACTTC. This codes for CASSLNYRETQYF.

The gene calls are TRBV7-2 and TRBJ1-5, with 9 bases lining up with TRBD1. The CDR3 is 15 residues long. Germline CDR1 is SGHTA and CDR2 is FQGNSA. V lost 3 bases, J lost 6 bases, and 6 bases stayed unmatched. The CDR3 region is CASSFQTGGSQPQHF. The CDR3 DNA is TGTGCCAGCAGCTTTCAAACAGGGGGCAGTCAGCCCCAGCATTTT. The full variable domain, completed using reference TRBV7-2 and TRBJ1-5, is GAGVSQSPSNKVTEKGKDVELRCDPISGHTALYWYRQSLGQGLEFLIYFQGNSAPDKSGLPSDRFSAERTGGSVSTLTIQRTQQEDSAVYLCASSFQTGGSQPQHFGDGTRLSIL.

This chain's CDR3 is CASSPGLAAAPDTQYF. The CDR3 nucleotides are TGTGCCAGCTCACCAGGACTAGCGGCAGCCCCAGATACGCAGTATTTT. The genes are TRBV18 and TRBJ2-3, with 10 bases identical to TRBD2. V trimming: 2 bases; J trimming: 4 bases; junction bases outside the gene matches: 6. The CDR3 is 16 amino acids. The germline V gene encodes CDR1 KGHSH and CDR2 LQKENI.

The CDR3 protein is CASSRGTEISTPLHF. The DNA for the CDR3 is TGTGCCAGCAGCCGCGGGACCGAGATATCGACACCCCTCCACTTT. The chain employs TRBV25-1 and TRBJ1-6, with a possible D match to TRBD1 (5 bases). The CDR3 is made up of 15 amino acids. Deletions cut 6 bases from V and 11 bases from J, with 20 bases between. From germline, CDR1 is MGHDK and CDR2 SYGVNS.

CDR3 bases: TGTGCCAGCAGTGAAGTGAAGCTGGGTACCAACGAGCAGTACTTC. It yields the protein CASSEVKLGTNEQYF. V and J are TRBV6-1 and TRBJ2-7, with D hard to call. The CDR3 runs 15 residues. Germline assignment: CDR1 MNHNS and CDR2 SASEGT. V lost 1 base to trimming and J lost 5 bases, with 15 bases between them.

In this sample, this clonotype turned up many times. This chain connects TRBV10-3 to TRBJ1-2; the D is unclear. The CDR3 contains 13 residues. Trimming pared 3 bases from V and 5 bases from J, leaving 10 bases between. The germline gives CDR1 ENHRY, CDR2 SYGVKD. CDR3 protein: CAISELPAYGYTF. CDR3 coding DNA: TGTGCCATCAGTGAACTCCCGGCGTATGGCTACACCTTC.

The chain carries TRBV12-3 or TRBV12-4 and TRBJ2-3; the match to TRBD2 covers 7 bases. V shed 2 bases, J shed 2 bases, and the junction held 7 bases outside the gene matches. The CDR3 extends over 16 amino acids. Written as DNA, the CDR3 is TGTGCCAGCAGTTTATGGCTAGCGGCCGTCACAGATACGCAGTATTTT. It codes for CASSLWLAAVTDTQYF.

The chain combines TRBV14 with TRBJ1-1; 8 bases are shared with TRBD1. This CDR3 region has 15 residues. V lost 5 bases to trimming and J lost 3 bases; unmatched junction nucleotides: 8. Germline CDR1 is SGHDN and CDR2 is FVKESK. The CDR3 nucleotides read TGTGCCAGCAGCTCGACAGGGGATGTGGACACTGAAGCTTTCTTT. Translation: CASSSTGDVDTEAFF.

V and J are TRBV28 and TRBJ2-4; TRBD1 is a possible D gene (6 bases). Deletions cut 6 bases from V and 1 base from J, with 10 bases between. Germline CDR1 reads MDHEN; CDR2 reads SYDVKM. The CDR3 has 14 residues. The CDR3 protein is CASRGDIAKNIQYF. The CDR3 nucleotides read TGTGCCAGCAGGGGGGACATTGCCAAAAACATTCAGTACTTC. Complete variable domain (other parts from reference TRBV28 and TRBJ2-4): DVKVTQSSRYLVKRTGEKVFLECVQDMDHENMFWYRQDPGLGLRLIYFSYDVKMKEKGDIPEGYSVSREKKERFSLILESASTNQTSMYLCASRGDIAKNIQYFGAGTRLSVL.

In this sample, this clonotype turned up a few times. This sequence joins TRBV9 and TRBJ2-1; D is undetermined. Trimming shortened V by 0 bases and J by 8 bases, and 9 bases separated the two germline ends. Germline CDR1 SGDLS, CDR2 YYNGEE. This CDR3 is built from 13 residues. CDR3 loop: CASSVAAEYEQFF. The CDR3 nucleotides are TGTGCCAGCAGCGTAGCCGCGGAATATGAGCAGTTCTTC. The full variable domain, in which reference TRBV9 and TRBJ2-1 provide the parts outside the CDR3, is DSGVTQTPKHLITATGQRVTLRCSPRSGDLSVYWYQQSLDQGLQFLIQYYNGEERAKGNILERFSAQQFPDLHSELNLSSLELGDSALYFCASSVAAEYEQFFGPGTRLTVL.

This clonotype was counted a few times. The genes are TRBV2 and TRBJ2-1; D gene uncertain. The CDR3 has 11 residues. CDR1 is SNHLY, CDR2 FYNNEI, per germline. The V gene lost 1 base and the J gene lost 8 bases, with 3 bases spanning the gap. CDR3 DNA: TGTGCCAGCAGTGAAGAGGATGAGCAGTTCTTC. Amino acids: CASSEEDEQFF.

The chain recombines TRBV20-1 with TRBJ2-3, with TRBD2 matching 9 bases. This CDR3 contains 15 residues. Trimming took 3 bases from V and 2 from J; bases not matched to a gene: 6. CDR1 and CDR2 from the germline V gene are DFQATT and SNEGSKA (reference sequence). In nucleotides, the CDR3 is TGCAGTGCTAGTCATCTAGCGGGAAACACAGATACGCAGTATTTT. Its translation: CSASHLAGNTDTQYF.

The chain joins TRBV11-2 to TRBJ2-7; D not resolved. The germline gives CDR1 SGHAT, CDR2 FQNNGV. CDR3 length: 14 residues. Between the trimmed V and J ends, which lost 6 bases and 0 bases, there was a span of 12 bases. The DNA for the CDR3 is TGTGCCAGCAGTTACACTATGAGCTCCTACGAGCAGTACTTC. This codes for CASSYTMSSYEQYF. Drawing the rest from reference TRBV11-2 and TRBJ2-7, the complete variable domain is EAGVAQSPRYKIIEKRQSVAFWCNPISGHATLYWYQQILGQGPKLLIQFQNNGVVDDSQLPKDRFSAERLKGVDSTLKIQPAKLEDSAVYLCASSYTMSSYEQYFGPGTRLTVT.